The 28 T cell receptor beta chains below were found in one sample sequenced in a study of T cells in Graves' hyperthyroidism and ophthalmopathy. Researchers amplified the TCR beta CDR3 regions from RNA transcripts. First-round RT-PCR targeting the TCR CDR3 was performed with the HTBI primer set. TCRdb fed the multiplex PCR reads into MiXCR, producing one record per CDR3 protein. The sample has 560,000 or so distinct CDR3 sequences; about 20% are singletons. Sequenced input: blood. The receptors originated from a man between 35 and 55 years old with Graves' ophthalmopathy.

The sample holds many counts of this clonotype. The chain carries TRBV7-9 and TRBJ2-7, with D tentatively TRBD2 (6 bases). Germline CDR1 is SEHNR and CDR2 is FQNEAQ (reference sequence). The CDR3 has 13 amino acids. Trimming cost V 5 bases and J 3 bases, with 11 bases left between them. The CDR3 region is CASSLGTFYEQYF. CDR3 nucleotides: TGTGCCAGCAGCCTTGGGACTTTCTACGAGCAGTACTTC.

The CDR3 DNA is TGTGCCAGCAGCCTCCGGGACAGGGATAAGACCGGGGAGCTGTTTTTT. Translation: CASSLRDRDKTGELFF. This chain uses TRBV7-6 with TRBJ2-2; 9 nucleotides match TRBD1. V was clipped by 5 bases and J by 5 bases; unmatched bases: 9. This CDR3 comprises 16 residues. Germline CDR1 reads SGHVS; CDR2 reads FNYEAQ.

This clonotype was counted only a few times. The genes are TRBV3-1 and TRBJ2-1; TRBD2 agrees at 10 bases. Germline CDR1 and CDR2: LGHDT and YNNKEL (reference sequence). The CDR3 is 15 residues long. With V trimmed by 2 bases and J by 6 bases, 4 bases remained unmatched. The CDR3 DNA reads as TGTGCCAGCAGCCAACCTAGCGGGGGCGCCAATGAGCAGTTCTTC. As protein: CASSQPSGGANEQFF.

The chain links TRBV7-3 to TRBJ2-1; 9 bases match TRBD1. V lost 6 bases, J lost 0 bases, and 3 bases stayed unmatched. Germline-derived CDR1 and CDR2 are SGHTA and FQGTGA. The CDR3 runs to 15 residues. The CDR3, as DNA: TGTGCCAGCAGTAAGACAGGGGGCTCCTACAATGAGCAGTTCTTC. Translated: CASSKTGGSYNEQFF.

The chain joins TRBV6-1 to TRBJ1-3, with D maybe TRBD1 (6 bases). Germline assignment: CDR1 MNHNS and CDR2 SASEGT. The CDR3 covers 16 residues. The V and J ends lost 6 bases and 4 bases respectively, with 19 bases between them. CDR3 nucleotide sequence: TGTGCCAGCAGCGATAGACGGACAGTAAAAGGAAACACCATATATTTT. It specifies CASSDRRTVKGNTIYF.

This clonotype has a handful of counts. The chain is built from TRBV4-1 and TRBJ1-1; D may be TRBD1 (5 bases). Trimming shortened V by 0 bases and J by 1 base, and 15 bases separated the two germline ends. The CDR3 spans 17 residues. Germline CDR1 MGHRA, CDR2 YSYEKL. CDR3 sequence: CASSQDGRGAENTEAFF. The CDR3 DNA reads TGCGCCAGCAGCCAAGATGGAAGGGGAGCGGAGAACACTGAAGCTTTCTTT.

This chain uses TRBV6-1 with TRBJ1-6; D is uncertain. Trimming removed 2 bases from V and 6 bases from J, with 14 bases in between. This CDR3 has 16 residues. Germline V lookup: CDR1 MNHNS, CDR2 SASEGT. The CDR3 DNA follows: TGTGCCAGCAGTGAATACGGTTGGGGATCTAATTCACCCCTCCACTTT. It encodes CASSEYGWGSNSPLHF.

The rearrangement links TRBV4-3 to TRBJ2-7; D may be TRBD2 (6 bases). Deletions cut 0 bases from V and 6 bases from J, with 15 bases between. This CDR3 is built from 15 residues. Germline V gene sequence: CDR1 LGHNA, CDR2 YSLEER. CDR3 loop: CASSQDLSGPSEQYF. For the CDR3, the DNA is TGCGCCAGCAGCCAAGATCTCAGCGGGCCTTCCGAGCAGTACTTC.

The rearrangement uses TRBV5-1 and TRBJ2-3; no reliable D call. V shed 1 base and J shed 4 bases, with 7 bases lying between them. This CDR3 contains 13 residues. Germline values: CDR1 SGHRS, CDR2 YFSETQ. CDR3 bases: TGCGCCAGCAGCTTGAGGATGGCAGATACGCAGTATTTT. Protein product: CASSLRMADTQYF. Combining the CDR3 with reference TRBV5-1 and TRBJ2-3 gives the whole variable domain KAGVTQTPRYLIKTRGQQVTLSCSPISGHRSVSWYQQTPGQGLQFLFEYFSETQRNKGNFPGRFSGRQFSNSRSEMNVSTLELGDSALYLCASSLRMADTQYFGPGTRLTVL.

This clonotype came up many times. The chain uses TRBV27 and TRBJ2-7; D might be TRBD2 (6 bases). The CDR3 contains 15 residues. Germline loops: CDR1 MNHEY, CDR2 SMNVEV (reference sequence). The V and J ends lost 6 bases and 2 bases respectively, with 17 bases between them. The CDR3: CASRPTSHLTYEQYF. CDR3 nucleotides: TGTGCCAGCAGACCTACTAGCCATCTTACCTACGAGCAGTACTTC.

The gene calls are TRBV7-8 and TRBJ1-2, with D possibly TRBD1 on 5 matching bases. Germline-derived CDR1 and CDR2 are SGHVS and FQNEAQ. This CDR3 is built from 14 residues. The ends were cut back, 5 bases at V and 7 bases at J, with 17 bases in the middle. The CDR3 here is CASSPDGGGGGYTF. CDR3 sequence (DNA): TGTGCCAGCAGCCCAGATGGGGGGGGGGGTGGCTACACCTTC.

This clonotype was seen at least ten times. The chain carries TRBV7-2 and TRBJ2-3; 8 bases line up with TRBD2. Germline V gene sequence: CDR1 SGHTA, CDR2 FQGNSA. The junction had 3 bases not matched to a gene; V was cut back by 2 bases and J by 5 bases. The CDR3 has 14 residues. CDR3 sequence (DNA): TGTGCCAGCAGCTTAACTAGCGGACGAGATACGCAGTATTTT. It translates to CASSLTSGRDTQYF. The whole variable domain, filled in from reference TRBV7-2 and TRBJ2-3, reads GAGVSQSPSNKVTEKGKDVELRCDPISGHTALYWYRQSLGQGLEFLIYFQGNSAPDKSGLPSDRFSAERTGGSVSTLTIQRTQQEDSAVYLCASSLTSGRDTQYFGPGTRLTVL.

The V gene is TRBV20-1, the J gene TRBJ2-7; no firm D call. The V and J ends lost 2 bases and 4 bases respectively, with 15 bases between them. The CDR3 has 14 residues. Germline CDR1 is DFQATT and CDR2 is SNEGSKA (reference sequence). Here the CDR3 reads CSARNDNFHYEQYF. CDR3 sequence (DNA): TGCAGTGCTAGAAACGATAATTTCCATTACGAGCAGTACTTC.

V and J are TRBV6-1 and TRBJ2-7; D possibly corresponds to TRBD2 (5 bases). This CDR3 region has 16 residues. In germline, CDR1 is MNHNS, CDR2 SASEGT. Trimming left V 6 bases short and J 3 bases short, with 21 bases between. The CDR3 coding sequence is TGTGCCAGCAGACTCTACCGGGAACTAGGGAGCTACGAGCAGTACTTC. Translation: CASRLYRELGSYEQYF.

The chain combines TRBV7-9 with TRBJ2-7; weak D call: TRBD1 (5 bases). V was pared by 4 bases and J by 0 bases, with 7 bases between. CDR1 is SEHNR and CDR2 is FQNEAQ in the germline V gene (reference sequence). The length of the CDR3 is 13 residues. In DNA, the CDR3 is TGTGCCAGCAGCTCCAGGGCCTCCTACGAGCAGTACTTC. Translating it yields CASSSRASYEQYF.

This clonotype was found a few times. The chain recombines TRBV15 with TRBJ2-1; D is perhaps TRBD2 (6 bases). This CDR3 has 15 residues. The germline V gene has CDR1 LNHNV and CDR2 YYDKDF (reference sequence). The V gene lost 5 bases and the J gene lost 15 bases, with 26 bases spanning the gap. DNA for the CDR3: TGTGCCACCAGCGACACCGAAAGCTGGGGAGTGGAGGGGTTCTTC. Translating it yields CATSDTESWGVEGFF.

V gene TRBV20-1 combines with J gene TRBJ1-1; 7 nucleotides align to TRBD1. V lost 3 bases to trimming and J lost 3 bases; unmatched junction nucleotides: 4. Germline V gene data show CDR1 as DFQATT and CDR2 as SNEGSKA (reference sequence). The CDR3 is made up of 13 amino acids. Here the CDR3 reads CSASRQGHTEAFF. CDR3 DNA: TGCAGTGCTAGCCGACAGGGCCACACTGAAGCTTTCTTT.

The chain joins TRBV20-1 to TRBJ2-3, with 8 bases matching TRBD1. Germline values: CDR1 DFQATT, CDR2 SNEGSKA (reference sequence). The V gene end was trimmed by 3 bases and the J gene end by 4 bases; junction bases not matched to a gene: 9. CDR3 length: 15 amino acids. CDR3 amino acids: CSASWTGIGSDTQYF. The CDR3 DNA is TGCAGTGCTAGCTGGACAGGGATAGGATCAGATACGCAGTATTTT.

This chain links TRBV9 with TRBJ2-7; TRBD1 aligns across 10 bases. CDR1 is SGDLS and CDR2 is YYNGEE in the germline V gene. The CDR3 runs 18 residues. Germline trimming cut 4 bases from V and 3 bases from J; bases unmatched to any gene: 16. CDR3 sequence (DNA): TGTGCCAGCAGCAACCACATCCCGGGACAGGGGACACTCTACGAGCAGTACTTC. Protein product: CASSNHIPGQGTLYEQYF.

This clonotype was picked up a small number of times. The rearrangement links TRBV12-3 or TRBV12-4 to TRBJ1-5; 9 bases match TRBD1. CDR3 length equals 15 residues. V shed 6 bases and J 6 bases; nucleotides not matched to a gene: 9. The CDR3 protein is CASRSGTGLSQPQHF. In nucleotides, the CDR3 is TGTGCCAGCAGGTCCGGGACAGGGTTGAGTCAGCCCCAGCATTTT.

This clonotype was observed a handful of times. DNA of the CDR3: TGTGCCAGCAGTGAAGCTCTAGCGGGGTGGAACATTCAGTACTTC. Translation gives CASSEALAGWNIQYF. This rearrangement joins TRBV2 to TRBJ2-4; 9 nucleotides align to TRBD2. Losses at the gene ends were 0 bases for V and 7 bases for J; bases not matched to a gene: 4. The length of the CDR3 is 15 residues. Germline-derived CDR1 and CDR2 are SNHLY and FYNNEI.

This clonotype was found many times. V gene TRBV18 combines with J gene TRBJ2-7; D is undetermined. Looked up from germline, CDR1 is KGHSH and CDR2 is LQKENI. The length of the CDR3 is 13 residues. The V end lost 0 bases, the J end lost 3 bases, and 6 bases lay between the germline ends. The CDR3 nucleotides are TGTGCCAGCTCACCACCTAACGACTACGAGCAGTACTTC. It specifies CASSPPNDYEQYF.

The chain couples TRBV2 to TRBJ2-2; the D gene could be TRBD1 or TRBD2 (5 bases each). Trimming removed 8 bases from V and 5 bases from J, with 9 bases in between. The CDR3 consists of 12 residues. Germline loops: CDR1 SNHLY, CDR2 FYNNEI. The CDR3: CASEGETGELFF. DNA for the CDR3: TGTGCCAGCGAAGGGGAGACCGGGGAGCTGTTTTTT. Together with reference TRBV2 and TRBJ2-2, the CDR3 gives the full variable domain: EPEVTQTPSHQVTQMGQEVILRCVPISNHLYFYWYRQILGQKVEFLVSFYNNEISEKSEIFDDQFSVERPDGSNFTLKIRSTKLEDSAMYFCASEGETGELFFGEGSRLTVL.

This clonotype has a count of ten or more. V is TRBV6-2 or TRBV6-3 and J is TRBJ1-1; D gene uncertain. The CDR3 consists of 14 residues. V lost 2 bases and J 0 bases, leaving 7 bases between the germline ends. From germline, CDR1 is MNHEY and CDR2 SVGEGT. The CDR3 loop reads CASSYQVVNTEAFF. The CDR3 bases are TGTGCCAGCAGTTACCAGGTCGTGAACACTGAAGCTTTCTTT.

This clonotype was picked up many times. The chain links TRBV7-6 to TRBJ2-1; D is perhaps TRBD2 (5 bases). CDR1 is SGHVS and CDR2 is FNYEAQ in the germline V gene. The CDR3 runs to 13 residues. Trimming removed 4 bases at V and 9 bases at J, with 13 bases between. The CDR3 loop reads CASSSLGSFEQFF. The CDR3 nucleotides are TGTGCCAGCAGCTCCCTAGGGAGTTTTGAGCAGTTCTTC. Supplemented by reference TRBV7-6 and TRBJ2-1, the full variable domain reads GAGVSQSPRYKVTKRGQDVALRCDPISGHVSLYWYRQALGQGPEFLTYFNYEAQQDKSGLPNDRFSAERPEGSISTLTIQRTEQRDSAMYRCASSSLGSFEQFFGPGTRLTVL.

The V gene is TRBV6-1, the J gene TRBJ1-5; a weak D match, TRBD1 (6 bases). Germline V lookup: CDR1 MNHNS, CDR2 SASEGT. This CDR3 is 14 amino acids long. V was clipped by 6 bases and J by 7 bases, with 16 bases between them. The CDR3 here is CASSQLGGWQPQHF. CDR3 sequence (DNA): TGTGCCAGCAGCCAGCTCGGGGGCTGGCAGCCCCAGCATTTT.

The DNA for the CDR3 is TGTGCCAGTAGTATAGGGGATCACACTGAAGCTTTCTTT. Its protein is CASSIGDHTEAFF. The chain has TRBV19 and TRBJ1-1; D is undetermined. CDR1 is LNHDA, CDR2 SQIVND, per germline (reference sequence). This CDR3 region has 13 residues. Trimming took 1 base from V and 3 from J, leaving 6 bases between them.

The rearrangement joins TRBV18 to TRBJ2-7; 9 bases line up with TRBD2. Losses at the gene ends were 8 bases for V and 6 bases for J; bases not matched to a gene: 8. This CDR3 has 13 amino acids. Germline CDR1 reads KGHSH; CDR2 reads LQKENI. Written as DNA, the CDR3 is TGTGCCAGCGTAGCGGGAGTTGTAGGCGAGCAGTACTTC. It translates to CASVAGVVGEQYF. Combining the CDR3 with reference TRBV18 and TRBJ2-7 gives the whole variable domain NAGVMQNPRHLVRRRGQEARLRCSPMKGHSHVYWYRQLPEEGLKFMVYLQKENIIDESGMPKERFSAEFPKEGPSILRIQQVVRGDSAAYFCASVAGVVGEQYFGPGTRLTVT.